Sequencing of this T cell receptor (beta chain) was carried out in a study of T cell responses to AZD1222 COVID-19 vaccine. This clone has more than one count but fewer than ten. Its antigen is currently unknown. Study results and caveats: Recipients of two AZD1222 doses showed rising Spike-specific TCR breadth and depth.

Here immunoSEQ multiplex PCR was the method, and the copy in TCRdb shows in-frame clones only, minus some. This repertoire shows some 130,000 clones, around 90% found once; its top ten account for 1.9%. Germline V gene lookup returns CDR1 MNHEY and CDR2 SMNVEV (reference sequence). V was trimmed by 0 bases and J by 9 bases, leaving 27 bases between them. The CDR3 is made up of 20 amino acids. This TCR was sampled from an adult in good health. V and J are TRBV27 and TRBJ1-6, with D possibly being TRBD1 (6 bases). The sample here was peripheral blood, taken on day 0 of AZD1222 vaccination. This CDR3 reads CASSLSGDIRTRSMSSPLHF. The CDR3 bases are TGTGCCAGCAGTTTATCGGGGGACATTCGGACCCGTTCCATGAGTTCACCCCTCCACTTT.